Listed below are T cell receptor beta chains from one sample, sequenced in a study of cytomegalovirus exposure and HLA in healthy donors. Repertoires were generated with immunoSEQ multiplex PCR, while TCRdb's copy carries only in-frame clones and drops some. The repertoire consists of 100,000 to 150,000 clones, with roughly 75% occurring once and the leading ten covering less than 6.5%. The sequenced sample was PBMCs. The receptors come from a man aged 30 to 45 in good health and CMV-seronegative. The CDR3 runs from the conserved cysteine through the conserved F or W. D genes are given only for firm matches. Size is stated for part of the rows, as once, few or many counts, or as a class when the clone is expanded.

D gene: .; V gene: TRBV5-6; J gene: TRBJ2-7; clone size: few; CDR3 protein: CASSPTVRDEQYF; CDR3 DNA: TGTGCCAGCAGCCCGACCGTCCGGGACGAGCAGTACTTC
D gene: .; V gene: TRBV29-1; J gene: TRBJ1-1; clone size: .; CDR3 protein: CSVGGRSTEAFF; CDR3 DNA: TGCAGCGTTGGCGGGAGGAGCACTGAAGCTTTCTTT
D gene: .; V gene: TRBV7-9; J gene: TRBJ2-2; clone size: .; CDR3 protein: CASSTYRVTGELFF; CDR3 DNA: TGTGCCAGCAGCACCTACAGGGTGACCGGGGAGCTGTTTTTT
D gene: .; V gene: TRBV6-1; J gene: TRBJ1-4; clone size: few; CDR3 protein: CAILDTRGRKLFF; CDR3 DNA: TGTGCCATCCTGGACACCCGGGGGAGAAAACTGTTTTTT
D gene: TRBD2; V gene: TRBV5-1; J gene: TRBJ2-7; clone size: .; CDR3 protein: CASRFIAGTYEQYF; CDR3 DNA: TGCGCCAGCAGATTTATAGCGGGAACCTACGAGCAGTACTTC
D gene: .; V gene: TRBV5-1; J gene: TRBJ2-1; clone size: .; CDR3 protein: CASSLESGPYQGEQFF; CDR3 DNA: TGCGCCAGCAGCTTGGAGAGCGGGCCCTACCAGGGAGAGCAGTTCTTC
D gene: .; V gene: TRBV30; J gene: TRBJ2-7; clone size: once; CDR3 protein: CAWGPGVEDEQYF; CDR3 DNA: TGTGCCTGGGGGCCAGGGGTTGAAGACGAGCAGTACTTC
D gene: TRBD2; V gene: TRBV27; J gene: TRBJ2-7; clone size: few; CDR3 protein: CASSPLADVYEQYF; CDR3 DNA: TGTGCCAGCAGTCCTCTAGCGGATGTCTACGAGCAGTACTTC
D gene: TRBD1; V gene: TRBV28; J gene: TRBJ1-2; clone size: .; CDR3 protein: CASSLVIGQGGNYGYTF; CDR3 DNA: TGTGCCAGCAGTTTAGTTATCGGGCAGGGGGGCAACTATGGCTACACCTTC
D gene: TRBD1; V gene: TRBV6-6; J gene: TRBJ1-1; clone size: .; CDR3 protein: CAGSAGTGAGAFF; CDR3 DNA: TGTGCCGGCAGTGCCGGGACAGGGGCCGGGGCTTTCTTT
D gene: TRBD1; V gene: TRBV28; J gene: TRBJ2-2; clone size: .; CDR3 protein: CATDTGTVNTGELFF; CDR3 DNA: TGTGCCACCGATACCGGGACAGTGAACACCGGGGAGCTGTTTTTT
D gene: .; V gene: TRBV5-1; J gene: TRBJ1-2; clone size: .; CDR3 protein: CASSEYTTRPDGYTF; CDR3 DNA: TGCGCCAGCAGCGAATATACGACACGGCCCGATGGCTACACCTTC
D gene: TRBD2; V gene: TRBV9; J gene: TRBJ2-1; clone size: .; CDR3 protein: CASSVVGSGGPGSEQFF; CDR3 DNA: TGTGCCAGCAGCGTAGTAGGTAGCGGGGGCCCGGGCTCTGAGCAGTTCTTC
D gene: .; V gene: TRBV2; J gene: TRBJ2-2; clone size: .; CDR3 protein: CASSGSGRSTGELFF; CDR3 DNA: TGTGCCAGCAGTGGGTCAGGGAGGAGCACCGGGGAGCTGTTTTTT
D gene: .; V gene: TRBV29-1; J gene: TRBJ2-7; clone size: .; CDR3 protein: CSVSYAGNEQYF; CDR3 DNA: TGCAGCGTTTCCTACGCGGGGAACGAGCAGTACTTC
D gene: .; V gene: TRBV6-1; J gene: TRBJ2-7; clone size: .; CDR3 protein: CASSELGTRTYEQYF; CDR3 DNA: TGTGCCAGCAGTGAACTGGGGACACGGACATACGAGCAGTACTTC
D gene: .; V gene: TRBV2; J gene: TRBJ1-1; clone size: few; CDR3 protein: CASSSSRGTEAFF; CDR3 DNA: TGTGCCAGCAGTTCTTCTCGGGGGACTGAAGCTTTCTTT
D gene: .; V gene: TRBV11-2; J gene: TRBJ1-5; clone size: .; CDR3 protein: CASSPTGYSNQPQHF; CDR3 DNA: TGTGCCAGCAGCCCCACAGGGTATAGCAATCAGCCCCAGCATTTT
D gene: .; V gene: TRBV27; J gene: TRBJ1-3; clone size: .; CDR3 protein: CASAEGPGNTIYF; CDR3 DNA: TGTGCCAGCGCTGAGGGCCCCGGAAACACCATATATTTT
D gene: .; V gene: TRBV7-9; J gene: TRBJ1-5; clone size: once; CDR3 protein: CASSLAAGQPQHF; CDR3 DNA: TGTGCCAGCAGCTTAGCGGCGGGCCAGCCCCAGCATTTT
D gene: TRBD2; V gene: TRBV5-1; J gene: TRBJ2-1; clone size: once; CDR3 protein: CASSLSTSGRGNEQFF; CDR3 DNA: TGCGCCAGCAGCCTTTCGACTAGCGGGAGGGGTAATGAGCAGTTCTTC
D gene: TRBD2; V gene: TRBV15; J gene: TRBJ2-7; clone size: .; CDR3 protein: CATSRETLAGAGSYEQYF; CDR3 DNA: TGTGCCACCAGCAGAGAGACGCTAGCGGGAGCTGGGTCCTACGAGCAGTACTTC
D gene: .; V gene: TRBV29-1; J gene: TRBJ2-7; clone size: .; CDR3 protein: CSARRGYEQYF; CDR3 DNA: TGCAGCGCCCGCCGCGGTTACGAGCAGTACTTC
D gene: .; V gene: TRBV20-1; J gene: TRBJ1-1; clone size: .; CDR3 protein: CSGVRVTEAFF; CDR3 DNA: TGCAGTGGAGTCAGGGTGACTGAAGCTTTCTTT
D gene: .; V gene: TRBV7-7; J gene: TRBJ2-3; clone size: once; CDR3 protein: CASSSDNTDTQYF; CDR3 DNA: TGTGCTAGCAGCTCTGACAACACAGATACGCAGTATTTT
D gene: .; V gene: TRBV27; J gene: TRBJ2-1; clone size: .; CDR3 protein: CASSSPGTGVNEQFF; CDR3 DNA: TGTGCCAGCAGTTCCCCCGGGACGGGGGTTAATGAGCAGTTCTTC
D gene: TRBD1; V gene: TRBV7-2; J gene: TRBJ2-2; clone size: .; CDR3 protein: CASSWDSLNTGELFF; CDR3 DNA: TGTGCCAGCAGCTGGGACAGCTTGAACACCGGGGAGCTGTTTTTT
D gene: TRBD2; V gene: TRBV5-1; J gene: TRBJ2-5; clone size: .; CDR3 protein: CASSLTSGPQETQYF; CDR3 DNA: TGCGCCAGCAGCTTGACTAGCGGGCCTCAAGAGACCCAGTACTTC
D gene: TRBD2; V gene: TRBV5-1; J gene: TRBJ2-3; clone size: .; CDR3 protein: CASSLAGGTDTQYF; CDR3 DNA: TGCGCCAGCAGTCTGGCGGGGGGGACAGATACGCAGTATTTT
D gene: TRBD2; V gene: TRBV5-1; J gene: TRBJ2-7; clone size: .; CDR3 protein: CASSLAGGPYEQYF; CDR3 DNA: TGCGCCAGCAGCTTAGCGGGAGGGCCCTACGAGCAGTACTTC
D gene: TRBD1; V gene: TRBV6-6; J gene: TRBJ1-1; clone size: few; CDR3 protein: CASSYSTGMNTEAFF; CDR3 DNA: TGTGCCAGCAGTTACTCGACAGGGATGAACACTGAAGCTTTCTTT
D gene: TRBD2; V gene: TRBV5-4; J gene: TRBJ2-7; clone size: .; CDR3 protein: CASRLGAAGEDEQYF; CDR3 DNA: TGTGCCAGCAGGTTAGGGGCAGCGGGGGAGGACGAGCAGTACTTC
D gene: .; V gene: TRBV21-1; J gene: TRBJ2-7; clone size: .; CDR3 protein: CASSKFNLRQGLLYEQYF; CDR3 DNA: TGTGCCAGCAGCAAATTCAATCTTCGCCAGGGACTCCTTTACGAGCAGTACTTC
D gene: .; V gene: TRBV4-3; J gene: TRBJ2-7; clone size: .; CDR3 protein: CASSPAAHYEQYF; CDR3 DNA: TGCGCCAGCAGCCCAGCGGCCCACTACGAGCAGTACTTC
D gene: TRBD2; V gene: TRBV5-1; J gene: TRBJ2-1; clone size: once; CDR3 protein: CASSLGGLAYNEQFF; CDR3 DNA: TGCGCCAGCAGCTTGGGGGGACTAGCCTACAATGAGCAGTTCTTC
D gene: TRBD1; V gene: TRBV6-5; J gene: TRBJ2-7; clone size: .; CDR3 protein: CASSYDRGKGEQYF; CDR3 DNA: TGTGCCAGCAGTTACGACAGGGGGAAGGGAGAGCAGTACTTC
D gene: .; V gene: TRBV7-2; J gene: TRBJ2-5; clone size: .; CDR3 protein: CASSLGRDFETQYF; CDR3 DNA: TGTGCCAGCAGCTTGGGCAGGGATTTCGAGACCCAGTACTTC
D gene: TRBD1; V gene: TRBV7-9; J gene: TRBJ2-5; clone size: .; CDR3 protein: CASSRGTGGGFQETQYF; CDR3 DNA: TGTGCCAGCAGCCGAGGGACAGGGGGTGGATTCCAAGAGACCCAGTACTTC
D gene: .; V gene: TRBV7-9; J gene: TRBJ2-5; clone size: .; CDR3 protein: CASSWDNQETQYF; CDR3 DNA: TGTGCCAGCAGCTGGGACAACCAAGAGACCCAGTACTTC
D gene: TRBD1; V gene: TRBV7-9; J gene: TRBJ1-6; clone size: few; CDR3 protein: CASSLVPTGTGESPLHF; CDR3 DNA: TGTGCCAGCAGCTTAGTCCCCACCGGGACAGGGGAATCACCCCTCCACTTT
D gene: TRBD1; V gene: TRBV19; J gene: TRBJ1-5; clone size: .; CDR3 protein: CASSTWTGPNQPQHF; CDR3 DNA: TGTGCCAGTAGTACGTGGACAGGGCCTAATCAGCCCCAGCATTTT
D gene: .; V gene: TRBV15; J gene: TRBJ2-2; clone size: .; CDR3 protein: CATSRDFGGLFLRELFF; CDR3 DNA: TGTGCCACCAGCAGAGATTTTGGGGGACTTTTTCTCCGGGAGCTGTTTTTT
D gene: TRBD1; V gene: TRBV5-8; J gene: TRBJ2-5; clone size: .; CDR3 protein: CASSKGARHRETQYF; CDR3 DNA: TGTGCCAGCTCGAAGGGGGCCCGGCATCGGGAGACCCAGTACTTC
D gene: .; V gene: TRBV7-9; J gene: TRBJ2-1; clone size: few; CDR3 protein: CASSLRGEQFF; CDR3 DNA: TGTGCCAGCAGCTTAAGGGGTGAGCAGTTCTTC
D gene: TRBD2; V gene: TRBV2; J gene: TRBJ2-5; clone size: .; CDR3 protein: CASSALAGGLETQYF; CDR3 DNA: TGTGCCAGCAGCGCACTAGCGGGGGGACTGGAGACCCAGTACTTC
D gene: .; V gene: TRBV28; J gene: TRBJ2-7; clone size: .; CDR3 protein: CASSDQGQGYEQYF; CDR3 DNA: TGTGCCAGCAGTGACCAGGGGCAGGGCTACGAGCAGTACTTC